This T cell receptor (beta chain) was sequenced in a study of T-cell reconstitution after alpha-beta-depleted transplantation in children. Regarding the study as a whole: Several hundred expanded graft clones reportedly were the source of alpha-beta T cells about two months after transplant. Hyperexpanded clones declined; after one year, newly produced T cells mostly supplied diversity. Some patients' high day-60 TCRbeta diversity was traced to surviving recipient T cells and thymic progenitors.

Unique molecular identifiers were incorporated into the prepared TCRbeta library. TCRdb re-called the PCR reads through MiXCR, storing one row per CDR3 protein. This table holds 540,000 or so distinct CDR3 sequences, more than 20% found once. This clonotype was counted a few times. The antigen is unknown. This CDR3 region has 16 residues. Trimming pared 0 bases from V and 8 bases from J, leaving 17 bases between. Germline V lookup: CDR1 KGHSH, CDR2 LQKENI. Sequencing was performed on PBMCs, mostly from graft donor cells, taken 360 days after TCRalphabeta/CD19-depleted stem cell transplant. The receptor comes from a boy under two years old who had a stem cell transplant for acute myeloid leukemia, so the T cells may come from the graft donor. The V and J genes are TRBV18 and TRBJ2-1, with D possibly matching TRBD2 (5 bases). The CDR3 region is CASSPPSLGGFDEQFF. The DNA of the CDR3 is TGTGCCAGCTCACCACCCAGCCTAGGCGGGTTCGATGAGCAGTTCTTC.